This T cell receptor (beta chain) was sequenced for a study of blood T cell repertoires in COVID-19. In the source study's methods: Estimation of nucleated cell counts was performed using reference gene primer amplification. This table comes from immunoSEQ multiplex PCR, and its TCRdb copy is limited to in-frame clones, with some not included. D and trimming were read from the DNA, whereas the V and J calls and clone size are those reported in that table. The repertoire includes approximately 140,000 clones, approximately 90% of them detected once, and about 4% sits in the top ten. This CDR3 is built from 13 residues. Germline-derived CDR1 and CDR2 are SNHLY and FYNNEI. V gave up 6 bases and J gave up 0 bases, with 8 bases separating them.

The receptor's source is a woman aged 55-69 years with active or convalescent COVID-19. The chain links TRBV2 to TRBJ1-1; D ambiguous. Sequencing used peripheral blood. The CDR3 DNA is TGTGCCAGCAGGATCACAGTGAACACTGAAGCTTTCTTT. It is translated as CASRITVNTEAFF.